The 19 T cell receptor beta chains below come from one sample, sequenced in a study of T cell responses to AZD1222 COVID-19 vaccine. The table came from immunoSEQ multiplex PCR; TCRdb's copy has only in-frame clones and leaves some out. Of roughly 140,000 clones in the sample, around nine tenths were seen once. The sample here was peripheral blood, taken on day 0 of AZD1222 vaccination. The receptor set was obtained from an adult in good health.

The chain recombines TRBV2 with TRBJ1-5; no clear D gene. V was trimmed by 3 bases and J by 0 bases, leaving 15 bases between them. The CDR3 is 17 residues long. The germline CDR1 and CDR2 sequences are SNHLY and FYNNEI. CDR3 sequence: CASSDSWPRYSNQPQHF. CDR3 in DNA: TGTGCCAGCAGTGATTCTTGGCCCCGTTATAGCAATCAGCCCCAGCATTTT.

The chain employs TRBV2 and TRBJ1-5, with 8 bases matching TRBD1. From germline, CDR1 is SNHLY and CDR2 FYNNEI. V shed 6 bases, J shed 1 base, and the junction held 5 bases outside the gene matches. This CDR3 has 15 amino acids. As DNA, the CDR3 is TGTGCCAGCAGGCGCGACAGGGGAAGCAATCAGCCCCAGCATTTT. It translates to CASRRDRGSNQPQHF.

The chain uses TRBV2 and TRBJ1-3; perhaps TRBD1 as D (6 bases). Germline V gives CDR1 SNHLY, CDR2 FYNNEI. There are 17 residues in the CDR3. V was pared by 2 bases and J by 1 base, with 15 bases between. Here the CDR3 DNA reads TGTGCCAGCAGTGAATCGGGACACCGGATATCTGGAAACACCATATATTTT. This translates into CASSESGHRISGNTIYF. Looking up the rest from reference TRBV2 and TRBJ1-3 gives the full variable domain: EPEVTQTPSHQVTQMGQEVILRCVPISNHLYFYWYRQILGQKVEFLVSFYNNEISEKSEIFDDQFSVERPDGSNFTLKIRSTKLEDSAMYFCASSESGHRISGNTIYFGEGSWLTVV.

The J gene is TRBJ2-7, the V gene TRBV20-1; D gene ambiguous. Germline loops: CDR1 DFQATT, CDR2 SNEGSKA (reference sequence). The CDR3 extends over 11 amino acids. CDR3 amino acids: CKNSGTYEQYF. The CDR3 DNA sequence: TGCAAAAACAGTGGAACCTACGAGCAGTACTTC.

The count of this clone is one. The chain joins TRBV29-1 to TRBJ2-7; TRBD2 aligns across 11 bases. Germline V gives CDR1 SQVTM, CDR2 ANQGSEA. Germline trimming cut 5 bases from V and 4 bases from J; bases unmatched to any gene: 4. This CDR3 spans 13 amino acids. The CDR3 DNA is TGCAGCGTTCGGACTAGCGGGCTATACGAGCAGTACTTC. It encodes CSVRTSGLYEQYF.

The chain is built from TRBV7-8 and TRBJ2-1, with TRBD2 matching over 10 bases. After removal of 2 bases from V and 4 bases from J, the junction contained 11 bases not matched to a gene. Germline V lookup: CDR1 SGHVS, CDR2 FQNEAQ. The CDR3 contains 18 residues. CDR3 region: CASSLLAGVRGLYNEQFF. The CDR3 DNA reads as TGTGCCAGCAGCTTACTAGCGGGAGTGAGGGGACTATACAATGAGCAGTTCTTC.

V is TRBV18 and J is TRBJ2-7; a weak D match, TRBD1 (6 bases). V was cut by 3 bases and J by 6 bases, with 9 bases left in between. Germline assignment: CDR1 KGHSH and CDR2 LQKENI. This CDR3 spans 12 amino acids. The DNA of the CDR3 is TGTGCCAGCTCACCCACAGGGTTCGAGCAGTACTTC. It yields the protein CASSPTGFEQYF.

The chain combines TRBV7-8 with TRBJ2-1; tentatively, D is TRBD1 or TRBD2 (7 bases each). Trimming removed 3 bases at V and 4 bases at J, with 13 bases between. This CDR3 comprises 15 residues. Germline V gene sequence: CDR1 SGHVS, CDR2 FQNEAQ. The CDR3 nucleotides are TGTGCCAGCAGCTTCAGCAGGGGGGGGTACAATGAGCAGTTCTTC. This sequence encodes CASSFSRGGYNEQFF.

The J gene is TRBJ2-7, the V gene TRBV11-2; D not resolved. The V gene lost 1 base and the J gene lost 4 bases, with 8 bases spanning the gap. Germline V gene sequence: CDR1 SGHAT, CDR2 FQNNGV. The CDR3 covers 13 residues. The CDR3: CASSLGTEYEQYF. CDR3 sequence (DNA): TGTGCCAGCAGCTTAGGCACAGAATACGAGCAGTACTTC.

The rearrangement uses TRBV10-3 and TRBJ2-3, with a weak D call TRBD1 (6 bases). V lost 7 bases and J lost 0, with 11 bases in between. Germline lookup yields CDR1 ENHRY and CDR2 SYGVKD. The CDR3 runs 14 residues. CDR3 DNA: TGTGCCATCAACCCAGGGGCTAGCACAGATACGCAGTATTTT. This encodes CAINPGASTDTQYF.

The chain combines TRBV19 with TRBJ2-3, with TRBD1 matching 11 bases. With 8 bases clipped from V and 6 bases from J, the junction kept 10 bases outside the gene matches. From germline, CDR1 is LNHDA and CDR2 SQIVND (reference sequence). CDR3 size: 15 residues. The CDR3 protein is CASRSGQGAFDTQYF. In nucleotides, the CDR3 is TGTGCCAGTCGATCTGGACAGGGGGCGTTTGATACGCAGTATTTT.

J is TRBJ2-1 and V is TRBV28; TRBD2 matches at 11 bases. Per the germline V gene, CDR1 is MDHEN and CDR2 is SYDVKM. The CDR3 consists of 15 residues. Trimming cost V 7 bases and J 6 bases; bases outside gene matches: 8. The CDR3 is CASISTSGSGNEQFF. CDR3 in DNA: TGTGCCAGCATTTCTACTAGCGGGAGTGGCAATGAGCAGTTCTTC.

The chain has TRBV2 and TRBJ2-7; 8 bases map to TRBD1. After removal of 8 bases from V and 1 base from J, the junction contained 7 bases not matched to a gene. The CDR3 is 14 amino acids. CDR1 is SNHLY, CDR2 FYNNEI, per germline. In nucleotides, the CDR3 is TGTGCCAGCCAATCTCAGGGGGCGTCCTACGAGCAGTACTTC. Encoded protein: CASQSQGASYEQYF.

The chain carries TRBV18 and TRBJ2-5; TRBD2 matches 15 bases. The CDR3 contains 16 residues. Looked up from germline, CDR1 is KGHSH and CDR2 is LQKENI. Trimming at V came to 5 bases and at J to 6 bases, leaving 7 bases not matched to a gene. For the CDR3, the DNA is TGTGCCAGCTCAGCACAAGGGACTAGCGGGAGGAAGACCCAGTACTTC. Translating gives CASSAQGTSGRKTQYF.

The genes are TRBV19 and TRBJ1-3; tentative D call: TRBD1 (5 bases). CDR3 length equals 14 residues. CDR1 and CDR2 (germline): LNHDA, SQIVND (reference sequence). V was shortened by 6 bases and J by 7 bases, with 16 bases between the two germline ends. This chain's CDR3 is CASRYGPAGNTIYF. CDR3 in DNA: TGTGCCAGTAGGTACGGGCCCGCAGGGAACACCATATATTTT. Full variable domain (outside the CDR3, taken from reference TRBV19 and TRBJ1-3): DGGITQSPKYLFRKEGQNVTLSCEQNLNHDAMYWYRQDPGQGLRLIYYSQIVNDFQKGDIAEGYSVSREKKESFPLTVTSAQKNPTAFYLCASRYGPAGNTIYFGEGSWLTVV.

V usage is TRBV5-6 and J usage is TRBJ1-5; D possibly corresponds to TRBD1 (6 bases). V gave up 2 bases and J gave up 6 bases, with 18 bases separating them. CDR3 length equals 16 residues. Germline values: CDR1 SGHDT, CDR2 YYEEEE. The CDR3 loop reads CASSFGGPNLRQPQHF. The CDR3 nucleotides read TGTGCCAGCAGCTTCGGGGGGCCTAATTTACGTCAGCCCCAGCATTTT. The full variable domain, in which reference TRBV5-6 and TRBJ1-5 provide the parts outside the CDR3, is DAGVTQSPTHLIKTRGQQVTLRCSPKSGHDTVSWYQQALGQGPQFIFQYYEEEERQRGNFPDRFSGHQFPNYSSELNVNALLLGDSALYLCASSFGGPNLRQPQHFGDGTRLSIL.

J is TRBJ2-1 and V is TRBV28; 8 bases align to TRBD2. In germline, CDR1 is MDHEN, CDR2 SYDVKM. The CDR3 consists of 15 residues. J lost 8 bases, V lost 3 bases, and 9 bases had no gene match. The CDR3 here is CASSLVSSGPDEQFF. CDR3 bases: TGTGCCAGCAGTTTGGTGTCTAGCGGGCCCGATGAGCAGTTCTTC.

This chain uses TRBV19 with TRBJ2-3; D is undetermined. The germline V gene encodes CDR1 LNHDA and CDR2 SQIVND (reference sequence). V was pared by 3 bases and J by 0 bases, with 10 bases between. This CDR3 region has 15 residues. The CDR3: CASSMYGSSTDTQYF. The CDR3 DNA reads TGTGCCAGTAGTATGTACGGATCAAGCACAGATACGCAGTATTTT.

As DNA, the CDR3 is TGTGCCAGCAGTTCGGTGGGAGACTGGTCGCACACCGGGGAGCTGTTTTTT. Protein product: CASSSVGDWSHTGELFF. The chain has TRBV28 and TRBJ2-2; perhaps TRBD2 as D (5 bases). The V end was cut by 4 bases, the J end by 3 bases, with 18 bases between. This CDR3 comprises 17 residues. Germline loops: CDR1 MDHEN, CDR2 SYDVKM.